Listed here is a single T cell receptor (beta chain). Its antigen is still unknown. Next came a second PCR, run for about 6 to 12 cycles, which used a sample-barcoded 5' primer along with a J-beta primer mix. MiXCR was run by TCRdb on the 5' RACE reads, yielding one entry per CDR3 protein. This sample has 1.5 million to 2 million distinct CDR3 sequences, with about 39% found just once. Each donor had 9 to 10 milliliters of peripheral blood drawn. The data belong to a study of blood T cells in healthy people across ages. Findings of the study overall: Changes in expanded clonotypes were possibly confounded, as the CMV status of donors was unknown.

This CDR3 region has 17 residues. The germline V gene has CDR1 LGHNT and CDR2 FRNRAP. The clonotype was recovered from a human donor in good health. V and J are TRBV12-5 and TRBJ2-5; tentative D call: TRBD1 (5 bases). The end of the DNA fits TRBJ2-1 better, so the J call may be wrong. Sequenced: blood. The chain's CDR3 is CASGFSLGQKEKETQFF. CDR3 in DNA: TGTGCTAGTGGTTTCTCTCTCGGACAAAAGGAAAAGGAGACCCAGTTCTTC.